This TCR beta chain was identified in a study of Ad26.COV2.S vaccination and SARS-CoV-2 variants. General study findings and limits: Participants given vaccine showed non-spike TCR breadth similar to that of placebo recipients. Estimates derived from TCR breadth and depth analyses may have underestimated total T cell responses.

The treatment was: 15 to 20 received Ad26.COV2.S at low or high dose, single or two shots; five or six received placebo; per-sample allocation not given. Specimen acquisition occurred on day 63 following the initial vaccine or placebo injection. Repertoires were generated with immunoSEQ multiplex PCR, while TCRdb's copy carries only in-frame clones and drops some. The sample lists 200,000 to 250,000 clones, around 87% occurring once. A remark on this clone: Its antigen is unidentified.

V was trimmed by 6 bases and J by 4 bases, leaving 17 bases between them. CDR1 SGHNT and CDR2 YYREEE come from the germline V gene (reference sequence). The CDR3 covers 15 residues. The source of this sequence is a person aged 18-65 years who received the Ad26.COV2.S COVID-19 vaccine or a placebo. The source material was peripheral blood, sampled in a trial of Ad26.COV2.S vaccine versus placebo. The chain is built from TRBV5-4 and TRBJ2-1, with D possibly being TRBD1 or TRBD2 (5 bases each). The CDR3 DNA reads as TGTGCCAGCACCAAGGCCTGGGACCCGTACAATGAGCAGTTCTTC. Translated, it gives CASTKAWDPYNEQFF.